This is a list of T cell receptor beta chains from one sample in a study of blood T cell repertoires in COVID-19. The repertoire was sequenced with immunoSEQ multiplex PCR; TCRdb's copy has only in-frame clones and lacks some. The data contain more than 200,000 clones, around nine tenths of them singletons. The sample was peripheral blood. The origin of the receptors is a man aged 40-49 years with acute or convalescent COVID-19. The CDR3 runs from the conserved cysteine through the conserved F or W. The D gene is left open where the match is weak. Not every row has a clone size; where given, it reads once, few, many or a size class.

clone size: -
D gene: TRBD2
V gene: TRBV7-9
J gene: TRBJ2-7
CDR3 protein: CASSSGTSGVEEQYF
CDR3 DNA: TGTGCCAGCAGCTCTGGGACTAGCGGGGTCGAAGAGCAGTACTTC

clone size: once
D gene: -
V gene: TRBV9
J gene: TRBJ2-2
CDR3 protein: CASSPWNTGELFF
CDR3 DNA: TGTGCCAGCAGCCCTTGGAACACCGGGGAGCTGTTTTTT

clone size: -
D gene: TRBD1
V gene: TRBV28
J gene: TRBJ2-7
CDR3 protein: CASRAPGQGDSYEQYF
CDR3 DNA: TGTGCCAGCAGGGCCCCGGGACAGGGAGATTCCTACGAGCAGTACTTC

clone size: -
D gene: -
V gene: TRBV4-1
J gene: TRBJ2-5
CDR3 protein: CASSQARGTEETQYF
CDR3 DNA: TGCGCCAGCAGCCAAGCCCGTGGGACTGAAGAGACCCAGTACTTC

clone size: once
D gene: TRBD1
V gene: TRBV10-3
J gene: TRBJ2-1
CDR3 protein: CAIRRQGADEQFF
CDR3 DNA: TGTGCCATCAGAAGACAGGGGGCGGATGAGCAGTTCTTC

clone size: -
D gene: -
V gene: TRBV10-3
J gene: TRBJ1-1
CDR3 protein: CAISTGYDTEAFF
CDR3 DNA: TGTGCCATCAGTACAGGGTACGACACTGAAGCTTTCTTT

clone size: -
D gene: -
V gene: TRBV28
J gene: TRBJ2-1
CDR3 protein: CASEPVTRENEQFF
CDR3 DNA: TGTGCCAGCGAGCCGGTGACCCGGGAGAATGAGCAGTTCTTC

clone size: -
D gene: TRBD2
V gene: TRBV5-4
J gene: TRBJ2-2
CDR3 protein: CASSFGTSGVIRTGELFF
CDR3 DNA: TGTGCCAGCAGCTTTGGGACTAGCGGGGTCATACGCACCGGGGAGCTGTTTTTT

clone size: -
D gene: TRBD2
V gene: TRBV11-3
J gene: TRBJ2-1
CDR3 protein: CASSSGTSGGYNEQFF
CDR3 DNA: TGTGCCAGCAGCTCCGGGACTAGCGGGGGCTACAATGAGCAGTTCTTC

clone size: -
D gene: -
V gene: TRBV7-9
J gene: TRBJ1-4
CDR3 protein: CASSPGNGGTSNEKLFF
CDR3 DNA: TGTGCCAGCAGCCCCGGGAACGGGGGGACATCTAATGAAAAACTGTTTTTT

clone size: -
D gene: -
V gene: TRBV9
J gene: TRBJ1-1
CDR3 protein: CASSAQGIRVNTEAFF
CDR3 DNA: TGTGCCAGCAGCGCCCAGGGGATTAGGGTTAACACTGAAGCTTTCTTT

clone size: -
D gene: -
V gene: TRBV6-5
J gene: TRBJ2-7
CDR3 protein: CASSYSQAYEQYF
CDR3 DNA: TGTGCCAGCAGTTACTCTCAGGCCTACGAGCAGTACTTC

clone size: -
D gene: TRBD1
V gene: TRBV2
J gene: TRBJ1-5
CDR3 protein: CASSDGRGVQPQHF
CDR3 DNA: TGTGCCAGCAGCGACGGCAGGGGGGTTCAGCCCCAGCATTTT

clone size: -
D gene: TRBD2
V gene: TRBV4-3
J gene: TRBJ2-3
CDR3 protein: CASSQDPTSGKSWGQYF
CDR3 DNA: TGCGCCAGCAGCCAAGATCCGACTAGCGGGAAGAGCTGGGGGCAGTATTTT

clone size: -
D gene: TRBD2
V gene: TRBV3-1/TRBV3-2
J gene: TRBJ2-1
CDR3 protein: CASSQAGGYNEQFF
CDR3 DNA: TGTGCCAGCAGCCAAGCGGGGGGCTACAATGAGCAGTTCTTC

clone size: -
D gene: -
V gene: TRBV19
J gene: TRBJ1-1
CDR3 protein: CASSIGTPNTEAFF
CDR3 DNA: TGTGCCAGTAGTATTGGGACTCCGAACACTGAAGCTTTCTTT

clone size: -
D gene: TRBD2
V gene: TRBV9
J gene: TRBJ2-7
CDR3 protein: CASSVRAGAGEQYF
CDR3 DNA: TGTGCCAGCAGCGTTCGAGCGGGAGCGGGCGAGCAGTACTTC

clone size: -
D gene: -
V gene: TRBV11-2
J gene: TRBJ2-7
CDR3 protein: CASSRNSPGPSASYEQYF
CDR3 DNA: TGTGCCAGCAGCCGAAACTCACCCGGGCCTAGCGCCTCCTACGAGCAGTACTTC

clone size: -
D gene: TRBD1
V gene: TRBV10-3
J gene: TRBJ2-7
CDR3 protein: CAISVGQQIYEQYF
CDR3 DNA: TGTGCCATCAGTGTGGGACAGCAAATCTACGAGCAGTACTTC

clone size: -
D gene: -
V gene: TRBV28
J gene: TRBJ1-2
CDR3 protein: CASSLTRGPKNGYTF
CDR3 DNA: TGTGCCAGCAGTTTGACAAGGGGCCCGAAGAATGGCTACACCTTC

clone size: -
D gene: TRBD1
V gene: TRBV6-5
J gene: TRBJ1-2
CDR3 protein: CASSSDRVSGYTF
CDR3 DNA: TGTGCCAGCAGTTCGGACAGGGTCAGTGGCTACACCTTC